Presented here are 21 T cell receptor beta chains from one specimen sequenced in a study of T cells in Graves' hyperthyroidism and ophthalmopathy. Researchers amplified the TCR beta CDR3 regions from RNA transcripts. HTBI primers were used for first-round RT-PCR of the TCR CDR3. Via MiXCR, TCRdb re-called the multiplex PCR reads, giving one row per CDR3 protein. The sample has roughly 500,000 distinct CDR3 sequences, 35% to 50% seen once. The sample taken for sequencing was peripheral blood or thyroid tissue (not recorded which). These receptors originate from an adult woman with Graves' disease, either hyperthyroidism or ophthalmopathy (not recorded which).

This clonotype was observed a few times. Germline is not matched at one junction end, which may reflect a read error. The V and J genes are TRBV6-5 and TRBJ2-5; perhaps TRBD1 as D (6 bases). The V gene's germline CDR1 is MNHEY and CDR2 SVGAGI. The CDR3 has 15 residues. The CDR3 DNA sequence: TGTGCCATCAGTGAGCCGGCAGGCGACAGGGAGACCCAGTACTTC. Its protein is CAISEPAGDRETQYF.

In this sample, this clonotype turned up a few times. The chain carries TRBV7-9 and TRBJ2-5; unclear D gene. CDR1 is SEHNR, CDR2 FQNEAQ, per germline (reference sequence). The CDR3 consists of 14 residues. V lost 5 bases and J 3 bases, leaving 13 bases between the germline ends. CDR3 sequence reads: CASSPTIGKETQYF. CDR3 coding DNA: TGTGCCAGCAGCCCAACGATAGGGAAAGAGACCCAGTACTTC.

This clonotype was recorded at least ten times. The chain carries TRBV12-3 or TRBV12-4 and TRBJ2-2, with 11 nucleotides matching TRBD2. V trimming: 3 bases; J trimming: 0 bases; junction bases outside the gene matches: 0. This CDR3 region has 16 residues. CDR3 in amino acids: CASSLGLAANTGELFF. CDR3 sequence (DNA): TGTGCCAGCAGTTTGGGACTAGCGGCGAACACCGGGGAGCTGTTTTTT.

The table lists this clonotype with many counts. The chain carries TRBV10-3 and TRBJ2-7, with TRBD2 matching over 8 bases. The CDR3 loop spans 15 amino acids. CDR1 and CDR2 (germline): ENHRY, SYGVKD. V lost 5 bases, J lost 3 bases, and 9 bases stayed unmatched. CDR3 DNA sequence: TGTGCCATCAGTTCCCCGGGGGGGAAAGGCTACGAGCAGTACTTC. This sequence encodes CAISSPGGKGYEQYF.

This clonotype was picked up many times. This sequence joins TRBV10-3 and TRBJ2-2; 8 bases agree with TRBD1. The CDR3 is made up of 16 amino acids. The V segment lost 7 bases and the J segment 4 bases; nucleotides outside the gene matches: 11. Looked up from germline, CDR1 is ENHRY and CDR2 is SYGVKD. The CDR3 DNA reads TGTGCCATCAACCCCTCGATCGGGACAGGCACCGGGGAGCTGTTTTTT. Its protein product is CAINPSIGTGTGELFF.

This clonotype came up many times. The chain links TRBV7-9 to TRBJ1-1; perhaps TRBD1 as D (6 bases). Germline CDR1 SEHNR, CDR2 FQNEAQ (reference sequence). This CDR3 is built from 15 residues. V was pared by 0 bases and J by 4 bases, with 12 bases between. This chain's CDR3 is CASSLASGVGTEAFF. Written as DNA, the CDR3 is TGTGCCAGCAGCTTAGCTTCAGGGGTGGGCACTGAAGCTTTCTTT.

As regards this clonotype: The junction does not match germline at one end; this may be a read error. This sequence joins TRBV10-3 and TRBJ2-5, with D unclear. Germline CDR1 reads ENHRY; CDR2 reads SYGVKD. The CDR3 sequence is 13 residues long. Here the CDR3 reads CAISSTPQETQHF. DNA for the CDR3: TGTGCCATCAGCTCTACGCCCCAGGAGACCCAGCACTTC.

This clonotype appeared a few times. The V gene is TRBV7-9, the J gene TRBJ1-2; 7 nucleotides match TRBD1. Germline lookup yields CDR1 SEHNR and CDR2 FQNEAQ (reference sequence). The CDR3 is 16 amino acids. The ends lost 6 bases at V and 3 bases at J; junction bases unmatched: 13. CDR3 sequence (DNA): TGTGCCAGCAGTTCGGTGGATGTGACAGGGTACTATGGCTACACCTTC. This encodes CASSSVDVTGYYGYTF.

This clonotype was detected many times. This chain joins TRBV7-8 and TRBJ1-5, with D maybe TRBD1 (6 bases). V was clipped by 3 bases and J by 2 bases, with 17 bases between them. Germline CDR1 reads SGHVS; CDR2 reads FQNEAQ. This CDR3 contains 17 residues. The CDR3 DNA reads TGTGCCAGCAGCTTCCAGGGGATGGGATCGGGCAATCAGCCCCAGCATTTT. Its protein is CASSFQGMGSGNQPQHF.

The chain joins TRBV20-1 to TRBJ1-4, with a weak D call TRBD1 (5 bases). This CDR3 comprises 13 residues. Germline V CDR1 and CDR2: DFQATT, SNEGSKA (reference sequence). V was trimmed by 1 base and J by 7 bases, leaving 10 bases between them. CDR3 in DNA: TGCAGTGCTAGAGCGGAACAGGTTGAAAAACTGTTTTTT. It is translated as CSARAEQVEKLFF.

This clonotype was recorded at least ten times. CDR3 sequence: CSVEDSGYEQYF. In DNA form, the CDR3 reads TGCAGCGTTGAAGATTCCGGTTACGAGCAGTACTTC. V usage is TRBV29-1 and J usage is TRBJ2-7; D ambiguous. This CDR3 has 12 amino acids. Trimming left V 0 bases short and J 4 bases short, with 7 bases between. From germline, CDR1 is SQVTM and CDR2 ANQGSEA.

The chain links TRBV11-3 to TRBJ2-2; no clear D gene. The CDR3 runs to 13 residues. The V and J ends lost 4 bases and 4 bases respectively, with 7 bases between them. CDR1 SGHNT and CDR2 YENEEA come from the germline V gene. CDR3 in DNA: TGTGCCAGCAGCTCATACACCACCGGGGAGCTGTTTTTT. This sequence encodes CASSSYTTGELFF.

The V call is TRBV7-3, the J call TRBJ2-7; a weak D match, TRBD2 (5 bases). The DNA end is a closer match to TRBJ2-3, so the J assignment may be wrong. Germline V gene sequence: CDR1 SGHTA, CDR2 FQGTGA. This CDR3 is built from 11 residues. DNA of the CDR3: TGTGCCAGCAGCGAGGGAGATACGCAGTATTTT. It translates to CASSEGDTQYF.

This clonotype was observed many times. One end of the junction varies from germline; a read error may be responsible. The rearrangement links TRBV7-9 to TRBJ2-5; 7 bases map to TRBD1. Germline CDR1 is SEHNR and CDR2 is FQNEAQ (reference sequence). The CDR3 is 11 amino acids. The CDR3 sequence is CASSWVGQPLF. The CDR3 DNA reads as TGTGCCAGCAGCTGGGTGGGACAGCCACTATTC.

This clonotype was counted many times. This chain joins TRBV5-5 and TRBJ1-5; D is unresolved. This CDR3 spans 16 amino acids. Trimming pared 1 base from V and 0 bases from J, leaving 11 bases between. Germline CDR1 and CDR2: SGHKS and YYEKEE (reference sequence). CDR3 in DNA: TGTGCCAGCAGCTTGACGGGGAGGTATAGCAATCAGCCCCAGCATTTT. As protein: CASSLTGRYSNQPQHF.

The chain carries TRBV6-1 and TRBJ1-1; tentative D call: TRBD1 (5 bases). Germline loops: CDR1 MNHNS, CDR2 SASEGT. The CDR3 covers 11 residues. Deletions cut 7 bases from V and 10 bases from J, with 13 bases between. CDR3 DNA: TGTGCCAGCATCGAGGGGCGCGGAGCTTTCTTT. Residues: CASIEGRGAFF.

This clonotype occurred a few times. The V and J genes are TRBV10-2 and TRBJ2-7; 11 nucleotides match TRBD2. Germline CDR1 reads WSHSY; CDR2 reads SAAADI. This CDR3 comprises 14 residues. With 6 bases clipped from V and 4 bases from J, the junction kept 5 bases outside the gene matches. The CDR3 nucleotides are TGCGCCAGCAGAAGGGGACTAGCGGAATACGAGCAGTACTTC. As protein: CASRRGLAEYEQYF.

CDR3 nucleotides: TGTGCCAGCAGTGACACAGGGAAAGCCGGGGAGACCCAGTACTTC. Translation gives CASSDTGKAGETQYF. V usage is TRBV6-1 and J usage is TRBJ2-5; D perhaps matches TRBD1 (6 bases). The ends were cut back, 3 bases at V and 5 bases at J, with 16 bases in the middle. The CDR3 runs 15 residues. Germline lookup yields CDR1 MNHNS and CDR2 SASEGT.

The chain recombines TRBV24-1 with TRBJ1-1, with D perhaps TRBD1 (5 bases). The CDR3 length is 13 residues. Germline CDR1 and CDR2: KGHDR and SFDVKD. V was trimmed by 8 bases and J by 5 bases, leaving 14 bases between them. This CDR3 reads CATKTGRGTEAFF. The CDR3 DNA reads TGTGCCACCAAAACGGGGCGAGGGACTGAAGCTTTCTTT.

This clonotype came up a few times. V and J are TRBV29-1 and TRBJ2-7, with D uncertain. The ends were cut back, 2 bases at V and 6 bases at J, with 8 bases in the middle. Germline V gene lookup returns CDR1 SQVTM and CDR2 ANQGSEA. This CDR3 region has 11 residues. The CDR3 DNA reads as TGCAGCGTTGAATCCCTTCGCGAGCAGTACTTC. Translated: CSVESLREQYF.

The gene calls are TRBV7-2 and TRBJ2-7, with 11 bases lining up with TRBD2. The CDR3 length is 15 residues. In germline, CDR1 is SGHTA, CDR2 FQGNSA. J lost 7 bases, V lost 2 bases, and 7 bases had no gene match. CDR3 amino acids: CASSLQLAGGLEQYF. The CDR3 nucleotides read TGTGCCAGCAGCTTACAGCTAGCGGGAGGTTTGGAGCAGTACTTC.